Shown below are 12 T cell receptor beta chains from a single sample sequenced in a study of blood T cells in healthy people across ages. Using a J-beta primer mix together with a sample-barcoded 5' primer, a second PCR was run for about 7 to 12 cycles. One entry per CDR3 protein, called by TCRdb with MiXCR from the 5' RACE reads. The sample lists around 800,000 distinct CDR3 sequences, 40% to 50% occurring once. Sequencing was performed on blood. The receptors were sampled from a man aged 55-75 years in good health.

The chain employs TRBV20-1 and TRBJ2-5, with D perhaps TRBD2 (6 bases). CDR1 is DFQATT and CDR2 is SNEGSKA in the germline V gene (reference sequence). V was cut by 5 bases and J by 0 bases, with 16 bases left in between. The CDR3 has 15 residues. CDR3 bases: TGCAGTGCTCCCGCCCTTGCGGGGAACCAAGAGACCCAGTACTTC. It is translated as CSAPALAGNQETQYF.

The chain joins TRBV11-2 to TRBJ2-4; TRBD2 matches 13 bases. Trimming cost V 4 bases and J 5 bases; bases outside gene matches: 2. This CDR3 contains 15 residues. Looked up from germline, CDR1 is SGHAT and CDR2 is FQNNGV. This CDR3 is CASSWTSGGQNIQYF. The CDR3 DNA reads TGTGCCAGCAGCTGGACTAGCGGGGGCCAAAACATTCAGTACTTC. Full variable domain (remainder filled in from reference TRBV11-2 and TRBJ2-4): EAGVAQSPRYKIIEKRQSVAFWCNPISGHATLYWYQQILGQGPKLLIQFQNNGVVDDSQLPKDRFSAERLKGVDSTLKIQPAKLEDSAVYLCASSWTSGGQNIQYFGAGTRLSVL.

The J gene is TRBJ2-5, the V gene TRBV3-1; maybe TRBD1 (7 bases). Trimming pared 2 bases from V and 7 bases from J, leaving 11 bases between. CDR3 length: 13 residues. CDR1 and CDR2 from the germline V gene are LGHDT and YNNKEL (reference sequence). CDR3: CASSQRQGGTQYF. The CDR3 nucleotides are TGTGCCAGCAGCCAAAGACAGGGAGGGACCCAGTACTTC.

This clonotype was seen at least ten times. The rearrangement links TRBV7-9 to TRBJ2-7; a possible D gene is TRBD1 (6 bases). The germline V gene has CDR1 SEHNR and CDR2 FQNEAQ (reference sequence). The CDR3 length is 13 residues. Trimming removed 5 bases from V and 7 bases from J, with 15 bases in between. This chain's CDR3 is CASSPQGLGEQYF. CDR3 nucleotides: TGTGCCAGCAGCCCGCAGGGGTTGGGGGAGCAGTACTTC.

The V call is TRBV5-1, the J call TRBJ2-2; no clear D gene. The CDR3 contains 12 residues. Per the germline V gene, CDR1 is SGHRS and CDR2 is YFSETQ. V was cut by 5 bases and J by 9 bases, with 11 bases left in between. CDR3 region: CASRAAPWELFF. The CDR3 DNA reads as TGCGCCAGCAGGGCGGCGCCGTGGGAGCTGTTTTTT.

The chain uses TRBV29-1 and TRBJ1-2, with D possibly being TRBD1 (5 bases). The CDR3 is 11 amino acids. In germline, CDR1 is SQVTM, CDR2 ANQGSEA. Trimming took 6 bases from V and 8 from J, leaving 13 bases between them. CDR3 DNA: TGCAGCGTCGGAAGCGACAGCGGCTACACCTTC. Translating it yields CSVGSDSGYTF.

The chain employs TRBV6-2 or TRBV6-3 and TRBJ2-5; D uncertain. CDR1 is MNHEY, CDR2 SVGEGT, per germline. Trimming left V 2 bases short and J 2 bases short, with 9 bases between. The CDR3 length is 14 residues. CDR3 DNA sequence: TGTGCCAGCAGTTACGGTGAAGTACAAGAGACCCAGTACTTC. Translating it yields CASSYGEVQETQYF.

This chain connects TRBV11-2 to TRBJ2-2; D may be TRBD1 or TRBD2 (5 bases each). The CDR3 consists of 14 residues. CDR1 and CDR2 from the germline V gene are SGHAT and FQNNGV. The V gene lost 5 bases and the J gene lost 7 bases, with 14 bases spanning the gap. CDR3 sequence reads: CASSPVGVIGELFF. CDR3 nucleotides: TGTGCCAGCAGCCCCGTGGGGGTTATCGGGGAGCTGTTTTTT.

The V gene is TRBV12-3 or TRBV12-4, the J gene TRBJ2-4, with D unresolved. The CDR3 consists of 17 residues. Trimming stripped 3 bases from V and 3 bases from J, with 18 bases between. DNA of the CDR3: TGTGCCAGCAGTTTTGGAGCAGTCCTTTCCGTCAAAAACATTCAGTACTTC. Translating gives CASSFGAVLSVKNIQYF.

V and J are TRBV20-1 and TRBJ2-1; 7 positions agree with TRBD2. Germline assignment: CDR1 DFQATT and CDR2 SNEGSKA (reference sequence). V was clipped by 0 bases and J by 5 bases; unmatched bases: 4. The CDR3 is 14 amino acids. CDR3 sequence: CSAREAGLNNEQFF. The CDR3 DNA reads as TGCAGTGCTAGAGAAGCGGGGCTTAACAATGAGCAGTTCTTC.

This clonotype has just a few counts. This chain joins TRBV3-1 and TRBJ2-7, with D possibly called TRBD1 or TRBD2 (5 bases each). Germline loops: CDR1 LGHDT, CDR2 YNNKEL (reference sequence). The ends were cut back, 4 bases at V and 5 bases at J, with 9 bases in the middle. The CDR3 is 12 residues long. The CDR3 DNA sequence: TGTGCCAGCAGCCGCAGGGACCACGAGCAGTACTTC. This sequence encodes CASSRRDHEQYF.

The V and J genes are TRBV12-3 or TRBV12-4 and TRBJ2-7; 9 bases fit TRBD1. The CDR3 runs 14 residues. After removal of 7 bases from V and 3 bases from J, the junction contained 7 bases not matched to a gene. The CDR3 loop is CASNTGTGIYEQYF. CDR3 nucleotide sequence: TGTGCCAGCAACACCGGGACAGGGATCTACGAGCAGTACTTC.